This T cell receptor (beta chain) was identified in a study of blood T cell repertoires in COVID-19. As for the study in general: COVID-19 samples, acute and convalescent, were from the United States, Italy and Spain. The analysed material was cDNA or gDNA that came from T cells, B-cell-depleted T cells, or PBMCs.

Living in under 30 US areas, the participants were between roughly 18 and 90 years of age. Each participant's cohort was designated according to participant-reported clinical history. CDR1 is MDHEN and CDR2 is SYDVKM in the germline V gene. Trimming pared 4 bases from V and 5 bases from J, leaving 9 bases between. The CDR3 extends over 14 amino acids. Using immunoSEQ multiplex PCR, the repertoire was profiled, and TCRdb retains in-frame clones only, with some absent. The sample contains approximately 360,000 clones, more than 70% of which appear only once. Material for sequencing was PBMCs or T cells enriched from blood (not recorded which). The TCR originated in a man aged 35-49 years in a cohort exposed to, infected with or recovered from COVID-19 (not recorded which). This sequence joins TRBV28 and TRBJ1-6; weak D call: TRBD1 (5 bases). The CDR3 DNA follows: TGTGCCAGCAGTTCGGGGGGGGATAATTCACCCCTCCACTTT. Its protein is CASSSGGDNSPLHF.